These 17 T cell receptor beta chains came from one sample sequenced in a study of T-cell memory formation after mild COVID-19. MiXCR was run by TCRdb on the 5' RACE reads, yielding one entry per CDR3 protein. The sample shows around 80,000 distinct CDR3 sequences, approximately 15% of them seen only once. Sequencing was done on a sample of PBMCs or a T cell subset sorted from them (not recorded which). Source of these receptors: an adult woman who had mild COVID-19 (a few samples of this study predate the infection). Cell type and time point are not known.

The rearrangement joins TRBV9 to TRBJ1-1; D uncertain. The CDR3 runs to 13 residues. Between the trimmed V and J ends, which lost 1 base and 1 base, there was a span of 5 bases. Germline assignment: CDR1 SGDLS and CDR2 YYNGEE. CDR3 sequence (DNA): TGTGCCAGCAGCGTATCTGGGAACACTGAAGCTTTCTTT. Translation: CASSVSGNTEAFF. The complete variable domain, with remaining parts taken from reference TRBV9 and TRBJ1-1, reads DSGVTQTPKHLITATGQRVTLRCSPRSGDLSVYWYQQSLDQGLQFLIQYYNGEERAKGNILERFSAQQFPDLHSELNLSSLELGDSALYFCASSVSGNTEAFFGQGTRLTVV.

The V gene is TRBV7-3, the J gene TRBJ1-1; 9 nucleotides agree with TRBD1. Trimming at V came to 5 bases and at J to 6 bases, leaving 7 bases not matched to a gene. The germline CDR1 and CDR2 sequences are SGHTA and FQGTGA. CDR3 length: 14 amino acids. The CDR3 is CASSMGTGRPEAFF. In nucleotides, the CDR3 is TGTGCCAGCAGCATGGGGACAGGGAGACCTGAAGCTTTCTTT.

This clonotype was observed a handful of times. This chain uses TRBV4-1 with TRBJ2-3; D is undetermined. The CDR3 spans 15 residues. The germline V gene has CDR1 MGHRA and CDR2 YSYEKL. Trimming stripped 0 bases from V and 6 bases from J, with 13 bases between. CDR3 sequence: CASSQDYGSGDTQYF. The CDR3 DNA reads TGCGCCAGCAGCCAAGATTATGGGTCCGGGGATACGCAGTATTTT.

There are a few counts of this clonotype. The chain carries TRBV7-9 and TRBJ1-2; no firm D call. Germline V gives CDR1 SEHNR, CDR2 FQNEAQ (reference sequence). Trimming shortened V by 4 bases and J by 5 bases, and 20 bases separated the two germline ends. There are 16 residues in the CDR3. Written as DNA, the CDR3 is TGTGCCAGCAGCTCCTGGAGCGGGAGATCTGGGTATGGCTACACCTTC. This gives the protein CASSSWSGRSGYGYTF.

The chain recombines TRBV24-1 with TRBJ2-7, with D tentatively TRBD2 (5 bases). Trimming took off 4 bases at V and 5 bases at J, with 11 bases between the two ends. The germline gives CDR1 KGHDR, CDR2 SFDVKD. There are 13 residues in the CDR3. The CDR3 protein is CATSEPSGDEQYF. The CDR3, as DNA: TGTGCCACCAGTGAGCCCTCCGGGGACGAGCAGTACTTC.

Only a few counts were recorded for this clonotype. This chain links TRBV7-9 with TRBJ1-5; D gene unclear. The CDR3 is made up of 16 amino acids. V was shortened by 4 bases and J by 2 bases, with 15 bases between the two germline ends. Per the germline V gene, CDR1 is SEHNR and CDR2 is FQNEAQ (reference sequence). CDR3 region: CASSSPTGGGNQPQHF. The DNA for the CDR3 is TGTGCCAGCAGCTCACCGACCGGAGGCGGCAATCAGCCCCAGCATTTT.

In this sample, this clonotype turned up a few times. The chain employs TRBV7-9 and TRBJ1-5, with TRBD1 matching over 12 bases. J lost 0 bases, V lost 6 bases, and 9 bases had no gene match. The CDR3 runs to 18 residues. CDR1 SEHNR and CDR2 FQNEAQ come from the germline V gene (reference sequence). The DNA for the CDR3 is TGTGCCAGCAGGGGCCGGGACAGGGGGCTCGATAGCAATCAGCCCCAGCATTTT. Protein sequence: CASRGRDRGLDSNQPQHF.

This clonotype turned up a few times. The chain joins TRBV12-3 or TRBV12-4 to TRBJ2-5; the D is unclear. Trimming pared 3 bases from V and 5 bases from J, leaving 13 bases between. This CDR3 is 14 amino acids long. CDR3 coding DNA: TGTGCCAGCAGTTTTCCCCCCCGGGCGGAGACCCAGTACTTC. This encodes CASSFPPRAETQYF.

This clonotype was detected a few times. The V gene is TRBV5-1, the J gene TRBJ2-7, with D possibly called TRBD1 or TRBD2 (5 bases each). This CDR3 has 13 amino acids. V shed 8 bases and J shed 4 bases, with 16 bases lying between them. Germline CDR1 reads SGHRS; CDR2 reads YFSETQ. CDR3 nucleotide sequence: TGCGCCAGGGGGCAAGCGGAGACTTACGAGCAGTACTTC. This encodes CARGQAETYEQYF.

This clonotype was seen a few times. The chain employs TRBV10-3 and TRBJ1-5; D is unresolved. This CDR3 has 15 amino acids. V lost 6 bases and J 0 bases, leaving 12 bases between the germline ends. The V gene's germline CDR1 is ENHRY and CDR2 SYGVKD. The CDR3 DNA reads TGTGCCATCAGCCTCACGGACGGTAGCAATCAGCCCCAGCATTTT. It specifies CAISLTDGSNQPQHF.

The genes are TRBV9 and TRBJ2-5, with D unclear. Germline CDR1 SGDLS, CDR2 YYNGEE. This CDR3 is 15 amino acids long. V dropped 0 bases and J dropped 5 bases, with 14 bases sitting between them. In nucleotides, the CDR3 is TGTGCCAGCAGCGTAGGGGGAACCAATTCGGAGACCCAGTACTTC. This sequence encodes CASSVGGTNSETQYF.

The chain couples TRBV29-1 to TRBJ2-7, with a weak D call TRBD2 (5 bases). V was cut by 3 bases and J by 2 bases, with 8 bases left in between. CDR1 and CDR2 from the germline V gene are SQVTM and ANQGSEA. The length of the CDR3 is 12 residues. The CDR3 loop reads CSVDDGAYEQYF. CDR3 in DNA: TGCAGCGTTGATGACGGGGCCTACGAGCAGTACTTC.

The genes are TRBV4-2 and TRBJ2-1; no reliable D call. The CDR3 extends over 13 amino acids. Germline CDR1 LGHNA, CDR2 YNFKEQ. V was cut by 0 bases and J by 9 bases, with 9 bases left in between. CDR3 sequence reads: CASSQDASREQFF. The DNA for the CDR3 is TGTGCCAGCAGCCAAGATGCTAGTCGTGAGCAGTTCTTC.

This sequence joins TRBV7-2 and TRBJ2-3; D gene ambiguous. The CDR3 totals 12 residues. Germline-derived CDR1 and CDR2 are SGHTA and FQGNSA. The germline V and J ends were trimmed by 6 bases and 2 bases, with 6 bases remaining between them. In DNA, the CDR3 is TGTGCCAGCAGACCCTTCACAGATACGCAGTATTTT. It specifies CASRPFTDTQYF.

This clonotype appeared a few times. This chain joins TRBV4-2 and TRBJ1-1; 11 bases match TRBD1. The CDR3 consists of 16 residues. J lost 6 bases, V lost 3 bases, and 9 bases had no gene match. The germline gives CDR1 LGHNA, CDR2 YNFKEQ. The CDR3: CASSQAGQGARAEAFF. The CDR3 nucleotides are TGTGCCAGCAGCCAGGCCGGACAGGGGGCGCGTGCTGAAGCTTTCTTT.

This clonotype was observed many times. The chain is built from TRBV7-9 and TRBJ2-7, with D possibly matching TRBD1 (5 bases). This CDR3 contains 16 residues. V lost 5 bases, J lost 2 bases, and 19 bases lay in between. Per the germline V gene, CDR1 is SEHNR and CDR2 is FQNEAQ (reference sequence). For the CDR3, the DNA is TGTGCCAGCAGCCCCGTACTCCCCGCAGGGACCTACGAGCAGTACTTC. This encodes CASSPVLPAGTYEQYF.

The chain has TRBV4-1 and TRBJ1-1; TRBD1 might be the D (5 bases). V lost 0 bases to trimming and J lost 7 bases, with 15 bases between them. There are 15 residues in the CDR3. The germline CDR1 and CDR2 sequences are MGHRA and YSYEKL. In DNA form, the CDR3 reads TGCGCCAGCAGCCAAGATTCAGAACCGGGACTTGAAGCTTTCTTT. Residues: CASSQDSEPGLEAFF.